This TCR beta chain was recovered during a study of shared clonotypes between healthy human individuals. Clones were read by immunoSEQ multiplex PCR, and TCRdb kept only the in-frame ones, dropping some. This sample carries about 2 million clones, 95% of them seen once, and the ten largest clones take 0.1% to 0.15%. Germline V gene lookup returns CDR1 SGHRS and CDR2 YFSETQ. This CDR3 comprises 15 residues. Trimming stripped 4 bases from V and 1 base from J, with 12 bases between. The receptor's source is a man between 18 and 29 years old in good health. This chain connects TRBV5-1 to TRBJ1-3; a possible D gene is TRBD1 (6 bases). Specimen: naive CD4+ T cells sorted from blood. Regarding subset: CD45RA+ positively selected. CDR3 in DNA: TGCGCCAGCAGCCACGATGGACAGTCTGGAAACACCATATATTTT. Residues: CASSHDGQSGNTIYF.